These T cell receptor beta chains were read from a single sample in a study of blood T cells in healthy people across ages. TCRdb re-derived calls from the 5' RACE reads in MiXCR, one entry per CDR3 protein. This table has fewer than 2,000,000 distinct CDR3 sequences, around 40% appearing once. Sequenced sample: blood. All receptors derive from a human donor in good health. CDR3s include the opening cysteine and the closing phenylalanine or tryptophan. The order of the fields is V gene, J gene, CDR3 protein.

V gene: TRBV29-1; J gene: TRBJ2-1; CDR3 protein: CSVDGQGGLNEQFF
V gene: TRBV7-3; J gene: TRBJ1-1; CDR3 protein: CASSLTAYTEAFF
V gene: TRBV12-3/TRBV12-4; J gene: TRBJ2-7; CDR3 protein: CASSLMVWGQGASYEQYF
V gene: TRBV9; J gene: TRBJ2-3; CDR3 protein: CASSLPAERSTDTQYF
V gene: TRBV7-9; J gene: TRBJ2-7; CDR3 protein: CASKRDRDYEQYF
V gene: TRBV7-8; J gene: TRBJ2-2; CDR3 protein: CASSLWPTLNTGGLFF
V gene: TRBV10-3; J gene: TRBJ2-7; CDR3 protein: CAIAGGRSDEQYF
V gene: TRBV14; J gene: TRBJ1-1; CDR3 protein: CASSQKQINTEAFF
V gene: TRBV4-2; J gene: TRBJ2-3; CDR3 protein: CASSQVVGDTQYF
V gene: TRBV7-2; J gene: TRBJ1-2; CDR3 protein: CASSLEAEELGYTF
V gene: TRBV24-1; J gene: TRBJ2-5; CDR3 protein: CPLRGNRGRGETQYF
V gene: TRBV6-2/TRBV6-3; J gene: TRBJ2-2; CDR3 protein: CASSYFLGLDDTGELFF
V gene: TRBV20-1; J gene: TRBJ2-3; CDR3 protein: CSASLAGGRTDTQYF
V gene: TRBV9; J gene: TRBJ2-3; CDR3 protein: CASSGEGQTTGTQYF
V gene: TRBV20-1; J gene: TRBJ1-5; CDR3 protein: CSARDHRSGQPQHF
V gene: TRBV3-1; J gene: TRBJ2-4; CDR3 protein: CASSVVEDRAERYF
V gene: TRBV20-1; J gene: TRBJ2-1; CDR3 protein: CSARRIGSPGDNEQFF
V gene: TRBV20-1; J gene: -; CDR3 protein: CSARPSLAGGQTQYF
V gene: TRBV12-3/TRBV12-4; J gene: TRBJ1-1; CDR3 protein: CASSPYIDRNTEAFF
V gene: TRBV5-1; J gene: TRBJ2-1; CDR3 protein: CASSAVAGGLPSYNEQFF
V gene: TRBV27; J gene: TRBJ1-2; CDR3 protein: CASGPGGPYGYTF
V gene: TRBV14; J gene: TRBJ2-4; CDR3 protein: CASSQELVKNIQYF
V gene: TRBV28; J gene: -; CDR3 protein: CASSIPGFGYEQYF
V gene: TRBV12-3/TRBV12-4; J gene: -; CDR3 protein: CASRYKDGYEQYF
V gene: TRBV12-3/TRBV12-4; J gene: TRBJ1-2; CDR3 protein: CASSSPSAAGLLYGYTF
V gene: TRBV20-1; J gene: TRBJ1-5; CDR3 protein: CSASGGAGQPQHF
V gene: TRBV7-8; J gene: TRBJ1-4; CDR3 protein: CASSLDRDSEKLFF
V gene: TRBV7-3; J gene: TRBJ2-1; CDR3 protein: CASSPLGGRNYNEQFF
V gene: TRBV19; J gene: TRBJ1-4; CDR3 protein: CATGAGNREKLFF
V gene: TRBV4-2; J gene: TRBJ2-3; CDR3 protein: CASSQDMTRTDTQYF
V gene: TRBV5-5; J gene: TRBJ2-7; CDR3 protein: CASSLDRDDGYEQYF
V gene: TRBV20-1; J gene: TRBJ2-1; CDR3 protein: CSASHQDISYNEQFF
V gene: TRBV24-1; J gene: TRBJ2-3; CDR3 protein: CATGTGGSTDTQYF
V gene: TRBV4-1; J gene: TRBJ2-7; CDR3 protein: CASSQVLRDGRSYEQYF
V gene: TRBV5-1; J gene: TRBJ1-4; CDR3 protein: CASSPTGENEKLFF
V gene: TRBV5-1; J gene: TRBJ2-1; CDR3 protein: CAGSLGQGRHNEQFF
V gene: TRBV15; J gene: TRBJ1-1; CDR3 protein: CATSRDRGDTEAFF
V gene: TRBV28; J gene: TRBJ1-1; CDR3 protein: CASSPIPRVNTEAFF
V gene: TRBV18; J gene: TRBJ2-1; CDR3 protein: CASSPGLPTYNEQFF
V gene: TRBV27; J gene: TRBJ1-2; CDR3 protein: CASSLGPGTSKTGYTF
V gene: TRBV20-1; J gene: TRBJ1-2; CDR3 protein: CSARRIGAHGYTF
V gene: TRBV6-5; J gene: TRBJ2-5; CDR3 protein: CASSYSGGQGLWEQYF
V gene: TRBV6-2/TRBV6-3; J gene: TRBJ1-2; CDR3 protein: CAGSYLGTSTGAKINYGYTF
V gene: TRBV4-2; J gene: TRBJ1-5; CDR3 protein: CASSQGGTGELNQPQHF
V gene: TRBV15; J gene: TRBJ2-5; CDR3 protein: CATSRGLLYQETQYF
V gene: TRBV24-1; J gene: TRBJ1-5; CDR3 protein: CATSGPPGTGINQPQHF
V gene: TRBV9; J gene: TRBJ2-7; CDR3 protein: CASSVGAGDAYEQYF
V gene: TRBV6-1; J gene: TRBJ2-5; CDR3 protein: CASSELTGGQETQYF
V gene: TRBV7-2; J gene: TRBJ2-1; CDR3 protein: CASSFQAGGGSYNEQFF
V gene: TRBV7-6; J gene: TRBJ2-1; CDR3 protein: CASSSNIAADEYEQFF
V gene: TRBV6-6; J gene: TRBJ1-1; CDR3 protein: CASSTQGVNTEAFF
V gene: TRBV30; J gene: TRBJ1-6; CDR3 protein: CAWKQGSFSPLHF
V gene: TRBV20-1; J gene: TRBJ2-3; CDR3 protein: CSASEWGIGADTQYF
V gene: TRBV7-2; J gene: TRBJ1-4; CDR3 protein: CASSAFGTGAGKLFF